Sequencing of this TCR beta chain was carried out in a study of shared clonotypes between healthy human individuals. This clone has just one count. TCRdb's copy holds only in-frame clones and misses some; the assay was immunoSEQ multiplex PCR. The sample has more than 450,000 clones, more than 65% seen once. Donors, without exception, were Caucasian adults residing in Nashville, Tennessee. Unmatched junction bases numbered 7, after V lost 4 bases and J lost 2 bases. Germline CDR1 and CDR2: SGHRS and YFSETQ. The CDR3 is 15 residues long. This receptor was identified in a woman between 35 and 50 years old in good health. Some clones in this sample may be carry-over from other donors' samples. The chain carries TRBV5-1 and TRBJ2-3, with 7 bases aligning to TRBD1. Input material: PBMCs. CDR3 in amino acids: CASSPWDRSTDTQYF. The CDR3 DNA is TGCGCCAGCAGCCCGTGGGACAGATCCACAGATACGCAGTATTTT.